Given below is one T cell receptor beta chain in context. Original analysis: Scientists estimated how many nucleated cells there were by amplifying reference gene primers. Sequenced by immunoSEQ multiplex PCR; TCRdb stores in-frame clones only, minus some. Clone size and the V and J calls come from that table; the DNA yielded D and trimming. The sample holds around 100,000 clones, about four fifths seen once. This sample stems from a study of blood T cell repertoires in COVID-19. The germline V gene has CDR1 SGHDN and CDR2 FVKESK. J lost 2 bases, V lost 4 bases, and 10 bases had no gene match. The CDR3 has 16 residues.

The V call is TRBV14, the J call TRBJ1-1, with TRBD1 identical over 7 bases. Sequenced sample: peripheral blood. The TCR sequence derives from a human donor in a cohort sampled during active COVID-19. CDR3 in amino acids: CASSPQAGGINTEAFF. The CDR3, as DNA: TGTGCCAGCAGCCCCCAGGCAGGGGGTATAAACACTGAAGCTTTCTTT.